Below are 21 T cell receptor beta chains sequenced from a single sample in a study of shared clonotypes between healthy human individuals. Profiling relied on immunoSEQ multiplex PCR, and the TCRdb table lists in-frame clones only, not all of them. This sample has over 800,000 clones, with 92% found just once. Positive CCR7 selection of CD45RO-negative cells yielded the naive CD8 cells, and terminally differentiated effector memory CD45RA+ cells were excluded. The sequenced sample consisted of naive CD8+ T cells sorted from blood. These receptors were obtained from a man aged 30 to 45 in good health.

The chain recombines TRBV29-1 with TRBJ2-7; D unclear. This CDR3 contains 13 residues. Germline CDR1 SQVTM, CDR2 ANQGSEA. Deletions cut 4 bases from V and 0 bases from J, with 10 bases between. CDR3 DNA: TGCAGCGTTGCTGACACGAGCTCCTACGAGCAGTACTTC. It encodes CSVADTSSYEQYF.

CDR3 protein: CASSQEGYGGELFF. The CDR3, as DNA: TGCGCCAGCAGCCAAGAGGGTTACGGCGGGGAGCTGTTTTTT. J is TRBJ2-2 and V is TRBV4-1; D uncertain. The CDR3 loop spans 14 amino acids. V was cut by 0 bases and J by 7 bases, with 9 bases left in between. CDR1 and CDR2 from the germline V gene are MGHRA and YSYEKL.

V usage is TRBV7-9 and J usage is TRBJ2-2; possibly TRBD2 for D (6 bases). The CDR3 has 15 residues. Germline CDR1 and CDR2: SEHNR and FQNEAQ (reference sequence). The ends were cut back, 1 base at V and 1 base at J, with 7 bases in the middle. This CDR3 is CASSLEEGNTGELFF. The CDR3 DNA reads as TGTGCCAGCAGCTTAGAGGAGGGGAACACCGGGGAGCTGTTTTTT.

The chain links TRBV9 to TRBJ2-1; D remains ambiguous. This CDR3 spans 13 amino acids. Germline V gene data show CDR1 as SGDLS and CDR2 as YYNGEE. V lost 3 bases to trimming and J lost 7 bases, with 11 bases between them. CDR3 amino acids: CASSAFLRNEQFF. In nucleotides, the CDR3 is TGTGCCAGCAGCGCCTTCCTACGTAATGAGCAGTTCTTC.

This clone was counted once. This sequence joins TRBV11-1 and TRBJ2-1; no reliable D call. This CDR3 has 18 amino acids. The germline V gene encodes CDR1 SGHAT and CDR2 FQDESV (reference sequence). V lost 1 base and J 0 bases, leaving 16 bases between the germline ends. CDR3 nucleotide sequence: TGTGCCAGCAGCTTAGGCCCGGAACTAATTAACTCCTACAATGAGCAGTTCTTC. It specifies CASSLGPELINSYNEQFF.

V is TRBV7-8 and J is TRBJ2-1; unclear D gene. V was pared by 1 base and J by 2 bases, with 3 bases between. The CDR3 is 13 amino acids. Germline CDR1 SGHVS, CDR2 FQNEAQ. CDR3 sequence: CASSLEAYNEQFF. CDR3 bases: TGTGCCAGCAGCTTAGAGGCCTACAATGAGCAGTTCTTC. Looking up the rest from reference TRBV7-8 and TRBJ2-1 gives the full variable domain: GAGVSQSPRYKVAKRGQDVALRCDPISGHVSLFWYQQALGQGPEFLTYFQNEAQLDKSGLPSDRFFAERPEGSVSTLKIQRTQQEDSAVYLCASSLEAYNEQFFGPGTRLTVL.

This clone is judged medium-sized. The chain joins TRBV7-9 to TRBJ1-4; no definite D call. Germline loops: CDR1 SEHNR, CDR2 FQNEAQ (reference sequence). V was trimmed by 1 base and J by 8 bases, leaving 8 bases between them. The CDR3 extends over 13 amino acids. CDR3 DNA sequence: TGTGCCAGCAGCTTAGGGGCGGGGGAAAAACTGTTTTTT. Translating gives CASSLGAGEKLFF. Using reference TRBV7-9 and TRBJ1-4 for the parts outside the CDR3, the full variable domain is DTGVSQNPRHKITKRGQNVTFRCDPISEHNRLYWYRQTLGQGPEFLTYFQNEAQLEKSRLLSDRFSAERPKGSFSTLEIQRTEQGDSAMYLCASSLGAGEKLFFGSGTQLSVL.

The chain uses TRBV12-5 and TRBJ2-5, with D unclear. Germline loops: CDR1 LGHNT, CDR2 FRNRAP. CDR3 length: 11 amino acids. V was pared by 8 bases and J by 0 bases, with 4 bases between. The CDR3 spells CASSDQETQYF. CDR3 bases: TGTGCTAGTTCAGACCAAGAGACCCAGTACTTC.

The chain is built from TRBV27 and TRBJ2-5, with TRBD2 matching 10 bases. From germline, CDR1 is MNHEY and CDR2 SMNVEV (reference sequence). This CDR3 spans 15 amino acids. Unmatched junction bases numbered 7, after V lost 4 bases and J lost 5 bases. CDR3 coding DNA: TGTGCCAGCAGTTCAATAGCGGGAGGCTCTGAGACCCAGTACTTC. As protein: CASSSIAGGSETQYF.

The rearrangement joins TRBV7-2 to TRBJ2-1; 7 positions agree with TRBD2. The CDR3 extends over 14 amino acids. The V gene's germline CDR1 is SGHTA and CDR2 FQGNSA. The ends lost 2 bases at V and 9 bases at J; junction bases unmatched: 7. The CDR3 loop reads CASSLTGLVGEQFF. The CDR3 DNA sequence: TGTGCCAGCAGCTTAACAGGACTAGTAGGTGAGCAGTTCTTC. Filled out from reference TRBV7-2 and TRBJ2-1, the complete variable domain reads GAGVSQSPSNKVTEKGKDVELRCDPISGHTALYWYRQSLGQGLEFLIYFQGNSAPDKSGLPSDRFSAERTGGSVSTLTIQRTQQEDSAVYLCASSLTGLVGEQFFGPGTRLTVL.

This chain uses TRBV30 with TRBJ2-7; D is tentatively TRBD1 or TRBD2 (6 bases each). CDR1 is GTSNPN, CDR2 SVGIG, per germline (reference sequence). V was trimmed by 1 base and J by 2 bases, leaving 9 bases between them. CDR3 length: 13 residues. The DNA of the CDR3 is TGTGCCTGGAGTGGGGGGGCGGCCTACGAGCAGTACTTC. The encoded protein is CAWSGGAAYEQYF.

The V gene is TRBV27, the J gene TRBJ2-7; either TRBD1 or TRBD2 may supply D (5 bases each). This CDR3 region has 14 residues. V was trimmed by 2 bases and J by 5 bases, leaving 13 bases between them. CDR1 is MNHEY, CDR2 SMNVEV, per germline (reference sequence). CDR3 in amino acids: CASSLRDREDEQYF. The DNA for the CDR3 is TGTGCCAGCAGTTTACGGGACCGAGAAGACGAGCAGTACTTC.

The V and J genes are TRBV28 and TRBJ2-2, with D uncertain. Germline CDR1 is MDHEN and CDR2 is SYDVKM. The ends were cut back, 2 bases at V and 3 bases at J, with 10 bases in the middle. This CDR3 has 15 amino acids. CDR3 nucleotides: TGTGCCAGCAGTTTAAAAGTAGAGTACACCGGGGAGCTGTTTTTT. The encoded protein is CASSLKVEYTGELFF.

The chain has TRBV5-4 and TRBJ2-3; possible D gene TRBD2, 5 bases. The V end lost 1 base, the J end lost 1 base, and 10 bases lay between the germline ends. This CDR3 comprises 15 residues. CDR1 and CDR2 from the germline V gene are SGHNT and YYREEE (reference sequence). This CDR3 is CASSLSGLGTDTQYF. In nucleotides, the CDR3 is TGTGCCAGCAGCTTGTCGGGATTAGGCACAGATACGCAGTATTTT. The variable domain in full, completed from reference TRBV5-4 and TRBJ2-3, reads ETGVTQSPTHLIKTRGQQVTLRCSSQSGHNTVSWYQQALGQGPQFIFQYYREEENGRGNFPPRFSGLQFPNYSSELNVNALELDDSALYLCASSLSGLGTDTQYFGPGTRLTVL.

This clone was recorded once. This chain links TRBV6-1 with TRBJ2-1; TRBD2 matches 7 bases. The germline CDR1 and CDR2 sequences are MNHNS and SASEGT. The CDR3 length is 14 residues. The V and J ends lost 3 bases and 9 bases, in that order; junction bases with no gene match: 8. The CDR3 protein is CASSDRGGVSEQFF. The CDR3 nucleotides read TGTGCCAGCAGTGATCGTGGGGGGGTCTCTGAGCAGTTCTTC.

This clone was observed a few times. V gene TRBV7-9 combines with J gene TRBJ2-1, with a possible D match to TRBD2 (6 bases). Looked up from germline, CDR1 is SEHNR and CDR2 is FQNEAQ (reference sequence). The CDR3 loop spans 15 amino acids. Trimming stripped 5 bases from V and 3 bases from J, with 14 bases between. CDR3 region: CASSDDDGSYNEQFF. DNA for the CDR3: TGTGCCAGCAGCGATGATGACGGGAGCTACAATGAGCAGTTCTTC.

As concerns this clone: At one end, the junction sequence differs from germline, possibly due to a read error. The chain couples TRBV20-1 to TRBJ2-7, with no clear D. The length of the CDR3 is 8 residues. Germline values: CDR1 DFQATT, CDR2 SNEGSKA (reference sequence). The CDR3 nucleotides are TGCAGTGCTAGCGGGTATAGCTTC. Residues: CSASGYSF.

The CDR3 loop is CASSFNNQPQHF. As DNA, the CDR3 is TGTGCCAGCAGTTTCAACAATCAGCCCCAGCATTTT. The chain is built from TRBV27 and TRBJ1-5; D remains ambiguous. The CDR3 length is 12 residues. V was clipped by 3 bases and J by 3 bases, with 3 bases between them. The germline V gene has CDR1 MNHEY and CDR2 SMNVEV (reference sequence).

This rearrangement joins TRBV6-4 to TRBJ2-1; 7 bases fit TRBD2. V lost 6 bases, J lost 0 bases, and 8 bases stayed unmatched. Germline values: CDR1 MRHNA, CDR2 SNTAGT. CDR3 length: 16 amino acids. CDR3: CASSVTSRSSYNEQFF. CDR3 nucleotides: TGTGCCAGCAGCGTGACTAGCAGAAGCTCCTACAATGAGCAGTTCTTC.

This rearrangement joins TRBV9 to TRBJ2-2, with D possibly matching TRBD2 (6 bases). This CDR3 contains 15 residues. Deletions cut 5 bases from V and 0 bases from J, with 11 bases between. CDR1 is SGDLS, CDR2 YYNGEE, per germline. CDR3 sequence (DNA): TGTGCCAGCAGTACCGGGACTTCGAACACCGGGGAGCTGTTTTTT. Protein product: CASSTGTSNTGELFF.

For the CDR3, the DNA is TGTGCCAGCTCATTGTCGCTGGAGTCGGGGACTGAAGCTTTCTTT. It yields the protein CASSLSLESGTEAFF. This rearrangement joins TRBV18 to TRBJ1-1; no clear D gene. V lost 5 bases and J 5 bases, leaving 18 bases between the germline ends. The CDR3 loop spans 15 amino acids. CDR1 is KGHSH and CDR2 is LQKENI in the germline V gene.